Below are 3 T cell receptor beta chains sequenced from a single sample in a study of T cell clonality in common variable immunodeficiency. Repertoires were generated with immunoSEQ multiplex PCR, while TCRdb's copy carries only in-frame clones and drops some. The table records approximately 81,000 clones without singletons, the ten largest covering approximately 0.8%. Sequenced: peripheral blood mononuclear cells. The receptors were gathered from a person between 18 and 75 years old in good health.

The sample holds many counts of this clone. CDR3 DNA, as far as it was read: TGTGCCAGCAGTTTTCGAATCAGCTCCTACAATGAG. It yields the protein CASSFRISSYNE. The complete CDR3 protein is CASSFRISSYNEQFF. V usage is TRBV7-2 and J usage is TRBJ2-1; no definite D call. The read stops 3 residues short of the end of the CDR3; the missing end is completed from the germline J gene. The CDR3 length is 15 residues. Per the germline V gene, CDR1 is SGHTA and CDR2 is FQGNSA. The germline V and J ends were trimmed by 6 bases and 0 bases, with 12 bases remaining between them.

This clone was counted many times. The observed sequence ends 3 residues before the CDR3 terminus, with the missing tail filled in from the germline J gene. The rearrangement uses TRBV6-2 or TRBV6-3 and TRBJ2-1; 15 nucleotides agree with TRBD2. J was trimmed by 9 bases and V by 6 bases; bases with no gene match: 12. This CDR3 is 17 amino acids long. Germline V gene data show CDR1 as MNHEY and CDR2 as SVGEGT. The CDR3 loop reads CASRPTGTSGRPGEQFF. The part of the CDR3 DNA that was read is TGTGCCAGCAGGCCTACCGGGACTAGCGGGAGGCCGGGTGAG.

This clone was recorded many times. From the germline J gene comes the end of the CDR3, since the read stops 3 residues before it. The chain recombines TRBV7-8 with TRBJ1-1, with TRBD1 matching over 9 bases. Germline values: CDR1 SGHVS, CDR2 FQNEAQ. This CDR3 spans 15 amino acids. V shed 4 bases, J shed 4 bases, and the junction held 7 bases outside the gene matches. The CDR3 loop is CASSSLTGGSTEAFF. Partial CDR3 DNA: TGTGCCAGCAGCTCCTTGACAGGGGGGAGCACTGAA.